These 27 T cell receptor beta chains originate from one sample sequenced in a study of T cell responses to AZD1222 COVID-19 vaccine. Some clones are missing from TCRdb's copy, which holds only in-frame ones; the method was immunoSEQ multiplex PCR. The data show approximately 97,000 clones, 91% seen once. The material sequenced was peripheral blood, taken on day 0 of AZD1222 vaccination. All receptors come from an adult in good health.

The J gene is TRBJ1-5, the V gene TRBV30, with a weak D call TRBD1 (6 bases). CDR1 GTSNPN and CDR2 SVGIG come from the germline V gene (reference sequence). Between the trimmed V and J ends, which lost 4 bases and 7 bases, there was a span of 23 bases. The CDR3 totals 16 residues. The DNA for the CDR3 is TGTGCCTGGACCCTGGCAGGGGCGACCCTCGGGCAGCCCCAGCATTTT. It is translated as CAWTLAGATLGQPQHF.

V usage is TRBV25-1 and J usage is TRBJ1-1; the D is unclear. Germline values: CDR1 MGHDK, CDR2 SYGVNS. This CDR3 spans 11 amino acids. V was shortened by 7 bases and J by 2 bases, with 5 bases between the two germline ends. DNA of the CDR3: TGTGCCAGCACTAGAAACACTGAAGCTTTCTTT. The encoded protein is CASTRNTEAFF. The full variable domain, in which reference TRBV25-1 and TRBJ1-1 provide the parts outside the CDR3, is EADIYQTPRYLVIGTGKKITLECSQTMGHDKMYWYQQDPGMELHLIHYSYGVNSTEKGDLSSESTVSRIRTEHFPLTLESARPSHTSQYLCASTRNTEAFFGQGTRLTVV.

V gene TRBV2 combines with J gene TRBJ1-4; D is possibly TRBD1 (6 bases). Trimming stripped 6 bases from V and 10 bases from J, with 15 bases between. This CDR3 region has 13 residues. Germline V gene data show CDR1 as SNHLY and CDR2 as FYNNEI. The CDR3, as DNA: TGTGCCAGCAGGGGACAATCCGGGGGAAAACTGTTTTTT. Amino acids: CASRGQSGGKLFF.

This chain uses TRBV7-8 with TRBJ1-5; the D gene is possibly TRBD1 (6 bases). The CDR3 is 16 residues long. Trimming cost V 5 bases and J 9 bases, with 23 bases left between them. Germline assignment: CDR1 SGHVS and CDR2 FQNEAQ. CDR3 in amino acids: CASSTQTSGGVWPQHF. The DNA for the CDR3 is TGTGCCAGCAGCACCCAAACTTCGGGGGGCGTGTGGCCCCAGCATTTT.

In nucleotides, the CDR3 is TGTGCCAGCAGCTTAGGGACGGTAGGTTCTGAAGCTTTCTTT. Translation gives CASSLGTVGSEAFF. V is TRBV7-3 and J is TRBJ1-1; D is perhaps TRBD1 (5 bases). There are 14 residues in the CDR3. Trimming took off 2 bases at V and 6 bases at J, with 13 bases between the two ends. Germline lookup yields CDR1 SGHTA and CDR2 FQGTGA.

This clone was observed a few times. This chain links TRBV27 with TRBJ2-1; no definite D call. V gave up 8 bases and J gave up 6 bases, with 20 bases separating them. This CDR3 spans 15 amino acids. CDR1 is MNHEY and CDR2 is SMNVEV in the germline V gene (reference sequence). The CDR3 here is CASALFNQISNEQFF. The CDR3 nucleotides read TGTGCCAGCGCCCTGTTTAACCAAATTTCCAATGAGCAGTTCTTC.

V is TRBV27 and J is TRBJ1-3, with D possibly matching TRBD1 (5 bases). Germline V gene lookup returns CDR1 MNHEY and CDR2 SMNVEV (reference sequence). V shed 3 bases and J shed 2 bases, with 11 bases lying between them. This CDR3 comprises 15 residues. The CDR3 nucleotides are TGTGCCAGCAGTTTGGGCCGGGGCGCTGGAAACACCATATATTTT. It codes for CASSLGRGAGNTIYF.

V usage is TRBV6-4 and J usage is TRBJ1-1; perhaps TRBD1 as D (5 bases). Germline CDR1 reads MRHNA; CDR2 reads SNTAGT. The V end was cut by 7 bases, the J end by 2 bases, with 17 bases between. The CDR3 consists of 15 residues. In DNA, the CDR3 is TGTGCCAGCATTCCCGCCGGGACGGTTAACACTGAAGCTTTCTTT. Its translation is CASIPAGTVNTEAFF.

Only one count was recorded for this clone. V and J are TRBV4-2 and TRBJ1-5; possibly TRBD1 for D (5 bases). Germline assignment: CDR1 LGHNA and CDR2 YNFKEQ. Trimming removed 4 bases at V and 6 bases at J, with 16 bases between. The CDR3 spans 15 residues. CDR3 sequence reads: CASSPGQGYSQPQHF. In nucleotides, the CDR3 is TGTGCCAGCAGCCCAGGGCAGGGTTATAGTCAGCCCCAGCATTTT.

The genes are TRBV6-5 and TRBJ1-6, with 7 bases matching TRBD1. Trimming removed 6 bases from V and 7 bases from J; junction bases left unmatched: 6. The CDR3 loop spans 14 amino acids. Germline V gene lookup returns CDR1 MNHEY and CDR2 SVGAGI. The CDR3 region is CASRVGQRNSPLHF. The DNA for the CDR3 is TGTGCCAGCAGGGTGGGACAGCGCAATTCACCCCTCCACTTT.

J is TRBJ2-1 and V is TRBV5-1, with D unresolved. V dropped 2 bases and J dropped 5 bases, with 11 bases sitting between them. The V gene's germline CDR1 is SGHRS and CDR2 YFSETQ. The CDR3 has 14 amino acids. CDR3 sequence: CASSFNGRNNEQFF. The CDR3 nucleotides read TGCGCCAGCAGCTTTAACGGCAGGAACAATGAGCAGTTCTTC. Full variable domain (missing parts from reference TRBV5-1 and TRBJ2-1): KAGVTQTPRYLIKTRGQQVTLSCSPISGHRSVSWYQQTPGQGLQFLFEYFSETQRNKGNFPGRFSGRQFSNSRSEMNVSTLELGDSALYLCASSFNGRNNEQFFGPGTRLTVL.

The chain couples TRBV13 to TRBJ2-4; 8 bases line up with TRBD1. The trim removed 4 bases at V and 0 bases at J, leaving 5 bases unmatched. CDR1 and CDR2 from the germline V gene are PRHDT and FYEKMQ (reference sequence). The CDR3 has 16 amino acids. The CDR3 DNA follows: TGTGCCAGCAGCTACAGGGGGAGAGGAGCCAAAAACATTCAGTACTTC. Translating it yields CASSYRGRGAKNIQYF. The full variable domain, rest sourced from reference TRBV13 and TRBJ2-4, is AAGVIQSPRHLIKEKRETATLKCYPIPRHDTVYWYQQGPGQDPQFLISFYEKMQSDKGSIPDRFSAQQFSDYHSELNMSSLELGDSALYFCASSYRGRGAKNIQYFGAGTRLSVL.

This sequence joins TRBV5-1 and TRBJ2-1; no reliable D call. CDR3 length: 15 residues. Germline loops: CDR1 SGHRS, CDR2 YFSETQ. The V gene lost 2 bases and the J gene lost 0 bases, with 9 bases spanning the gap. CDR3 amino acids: CASSLYPSSYNEQFF. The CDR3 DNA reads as TGCGCCAGCAGCTTATACCCAAGCTCCTACAATGAGCAGTTCTTC.

The CDR3 nucleotides read TGCGCCAGCAGCCATATCGGCGAACAGCAGTATGAAAAACTGTTTTTT. It yields the protein CASSHIGEQQYEKLFF. This chain connects TRBV4-1 to TRBJ1-4; D is unclear. V dropped 3 bases and J dropped 6 bases, with 17 bases sitting between them. Germline CDR1 reads MGHRA; CDR2 reads YSYEKL. CDR3 length: 16 residues.

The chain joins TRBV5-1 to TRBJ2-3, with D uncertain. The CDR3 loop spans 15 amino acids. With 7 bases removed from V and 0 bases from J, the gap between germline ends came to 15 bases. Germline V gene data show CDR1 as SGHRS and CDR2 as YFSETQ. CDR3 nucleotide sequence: TGCGCCAGCGGGCCCGGGCAGACTAGCACAGATACGCAGTATTTT. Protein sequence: CASGPGQTSTDTQYF.

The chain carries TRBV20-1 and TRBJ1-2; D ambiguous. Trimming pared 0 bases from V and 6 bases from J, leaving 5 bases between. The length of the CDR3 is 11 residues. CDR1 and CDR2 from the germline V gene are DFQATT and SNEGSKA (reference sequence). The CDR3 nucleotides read TGCAGTGCTAGAGATGAAAATGGCTACACCTTC. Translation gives CSARDENGYTF.

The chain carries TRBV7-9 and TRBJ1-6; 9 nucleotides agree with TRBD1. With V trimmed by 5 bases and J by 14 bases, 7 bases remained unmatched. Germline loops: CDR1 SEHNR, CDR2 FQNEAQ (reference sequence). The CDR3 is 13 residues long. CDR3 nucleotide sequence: TGTGCCAGCAGCCCCCGACAGGGGGAGGCCCTCCACTTT. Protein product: CASSPRQGEALHF.

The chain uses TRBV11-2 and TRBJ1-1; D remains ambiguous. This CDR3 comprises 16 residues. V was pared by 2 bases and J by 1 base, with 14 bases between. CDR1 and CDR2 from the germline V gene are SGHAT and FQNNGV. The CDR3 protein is CASSLNTDVSNTEAFF. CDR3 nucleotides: TGTGCCAGCAGCTTAAATACGGACGTTTCGAACACTGAAGCTTTCTTT.

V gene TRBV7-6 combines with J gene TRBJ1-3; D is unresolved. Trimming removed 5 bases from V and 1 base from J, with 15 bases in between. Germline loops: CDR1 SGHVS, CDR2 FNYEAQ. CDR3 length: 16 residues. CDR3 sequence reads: CASSPIGSNSGNTIYF. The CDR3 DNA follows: TGTGCCAGCAGCCCGATTGGGAGTAATTCTGGAAACACCATATATTTT.

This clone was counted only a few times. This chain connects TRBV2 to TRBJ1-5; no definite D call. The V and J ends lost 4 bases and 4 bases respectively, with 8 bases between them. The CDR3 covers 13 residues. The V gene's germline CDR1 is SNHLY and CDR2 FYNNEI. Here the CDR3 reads CASSGMGNQPQHF. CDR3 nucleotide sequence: TGTGCCAGCAGTGGGATGGGGAATCAGCCCCAGCATTTT.

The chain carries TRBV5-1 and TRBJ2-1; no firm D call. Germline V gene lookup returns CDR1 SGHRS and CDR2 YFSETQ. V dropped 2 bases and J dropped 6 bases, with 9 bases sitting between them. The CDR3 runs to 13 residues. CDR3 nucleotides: TGCGCCAGCAGCTTCCGGTGGGGCAATGAGCAGTTCTTC. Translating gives CASSFRWGNEQFF.

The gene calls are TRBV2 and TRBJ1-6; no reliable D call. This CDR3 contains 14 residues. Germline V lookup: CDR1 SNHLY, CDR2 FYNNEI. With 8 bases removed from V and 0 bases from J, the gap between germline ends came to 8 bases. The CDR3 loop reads CASEQSSYNSPLHF. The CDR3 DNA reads TGTGCCAGCGAACAGAGCTCCTATAATTCACCCCTCCACTTT.

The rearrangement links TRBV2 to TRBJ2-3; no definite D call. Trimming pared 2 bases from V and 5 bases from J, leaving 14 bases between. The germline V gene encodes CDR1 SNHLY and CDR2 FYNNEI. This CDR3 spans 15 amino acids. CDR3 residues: CASSEIDPLVDTQYF. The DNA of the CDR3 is TGTGCCAGCAGTGAAATAGACCCGCTCGTAGATACGCAGTATTTT.

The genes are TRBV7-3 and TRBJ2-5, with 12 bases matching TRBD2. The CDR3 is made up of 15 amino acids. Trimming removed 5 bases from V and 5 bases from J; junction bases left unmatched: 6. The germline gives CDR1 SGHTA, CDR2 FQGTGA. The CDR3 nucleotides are TGTGCCAGCAGCCCTCTAGCGGGAGGGCGGGAGACCCAGTACTTC. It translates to CASSPLAGGRETQYF. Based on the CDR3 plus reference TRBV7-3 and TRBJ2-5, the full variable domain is GAGVSQTPSNKVTEKGKYVELRCDPISGHTALYWYRQSLGQGPEFLIYFQGTGAADDSGLPNDRFFAVRPEGSVSTLKIQRTERGDSAVYLCASSPLAGGRETQYFGPGTRLLVL.

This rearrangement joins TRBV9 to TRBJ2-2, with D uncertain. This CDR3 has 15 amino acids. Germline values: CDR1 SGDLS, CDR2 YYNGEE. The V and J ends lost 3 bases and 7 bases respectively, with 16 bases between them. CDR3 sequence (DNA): TGTGCCAGCAGCGCACCCGTCGGGCGTAACGGGGAGCTGTTTTTT. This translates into CASSAPVGRNGELFF.

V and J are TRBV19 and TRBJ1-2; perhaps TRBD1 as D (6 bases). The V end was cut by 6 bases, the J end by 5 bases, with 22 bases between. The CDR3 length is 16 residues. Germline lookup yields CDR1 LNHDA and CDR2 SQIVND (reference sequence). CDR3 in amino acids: CASSTIPRQEVYGYTF. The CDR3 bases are TGTGCCAGTAGCACCATCCCCCGACAGGAGGTTTATGGCTACACCTTC.

The CDR3 DNA follows: TGTGCCAGCAGTGAATCCGGGACTAGCGGGGGGCACACAGATACGCAGTATTTT. This gives the protein CASSESGTSGGHTDTQYF. This sequence joins TRBV2 and TRBJ2-3; TRBD2 matches 15 bases. There are 18 residues in the CDR3. CDR1 is SNHLY and CDR2 is FYNNEI in the germline V gene. The junction had 5 bases not matched to a gene; V was cut back by 2 bases and J by 2 bases.